This T cell receptor (beta chain) came from a study of blood T cell repertoires in COVID-19. Looked up from germline, CDR1 is MDHEN and CDR2 is SYDVKM. The CDR3 has 15 residues. V shed 6 bases, J shed 0 bases, and the junction held 2 bases outside the gene matches. In the original workflow: Using reference gene primer amplification, nucleated cell counts were estimated. The data were produced by immunoSEQ multiplex PCR, yet TCRdb's version contains in-frame clones alone and is incomplete. From that table come the V and J calls and clone size; the DNA was used to work out D and trimming. The sample contains some 120,000 clones, around 88% of which appear only once.

The clonotype comes from an older man with active or convalescent COVID-19. The sequencing input was peripheral blood. The J gene is TRBJ2-1, the V gene TRBV28; 10 bases map to TRBD1. In nucleotides, the CDR3 is TGTGCCAGCAGGCGACAGGGGGCCTCCTACAATGAGCAGTTCTTC. Amino acid sequence: CASRRQGASYNEQFF.